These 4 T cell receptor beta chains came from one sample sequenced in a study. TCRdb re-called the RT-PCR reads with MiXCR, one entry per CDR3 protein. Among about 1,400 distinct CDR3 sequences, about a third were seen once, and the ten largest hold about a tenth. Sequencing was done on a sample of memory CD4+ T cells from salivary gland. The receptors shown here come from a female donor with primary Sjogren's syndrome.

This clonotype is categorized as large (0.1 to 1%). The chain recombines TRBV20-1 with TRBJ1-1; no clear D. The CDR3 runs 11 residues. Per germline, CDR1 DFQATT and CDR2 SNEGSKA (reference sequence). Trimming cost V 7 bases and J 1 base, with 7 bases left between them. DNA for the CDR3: TGCAGTGTGGTCCCGAACACTGAAGCTTTCTTT. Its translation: CSVVPNTEAFF.

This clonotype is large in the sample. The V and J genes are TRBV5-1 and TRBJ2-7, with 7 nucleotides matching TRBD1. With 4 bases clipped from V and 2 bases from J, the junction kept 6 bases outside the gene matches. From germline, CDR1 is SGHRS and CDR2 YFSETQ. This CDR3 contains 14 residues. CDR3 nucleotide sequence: TGCGCCAGCAGCGATCCGGGACAGCCCTACGAGCAGTACTTC. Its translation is CASSDPGQPYEQYF.

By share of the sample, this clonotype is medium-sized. The CDR3 nucleotides read TGCGCCAGCAGCGGACAAGGGGTAGGGAAACTGTTTTTT. This encodes CASSGQGVGKLFF. This chain links TRBV5-1 with TRBJ1-4; D is possibly TRBD1 (5 bases). V gave up 4 bases and J gave up 11 bases, with 15 bases separating them. CDR1 is SGHRS, CDR2 YFSETQ, per germline. This CDR3 comprises 13 residues.

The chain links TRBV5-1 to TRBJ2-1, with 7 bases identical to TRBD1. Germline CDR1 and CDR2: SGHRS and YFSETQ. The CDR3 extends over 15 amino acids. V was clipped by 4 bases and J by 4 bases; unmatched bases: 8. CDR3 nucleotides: TGCGCCAGCAGCAGAACCGGGACAGCTTACAATGAGCAGTTCTTC. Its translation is CASSRTGTAYNEQFF.